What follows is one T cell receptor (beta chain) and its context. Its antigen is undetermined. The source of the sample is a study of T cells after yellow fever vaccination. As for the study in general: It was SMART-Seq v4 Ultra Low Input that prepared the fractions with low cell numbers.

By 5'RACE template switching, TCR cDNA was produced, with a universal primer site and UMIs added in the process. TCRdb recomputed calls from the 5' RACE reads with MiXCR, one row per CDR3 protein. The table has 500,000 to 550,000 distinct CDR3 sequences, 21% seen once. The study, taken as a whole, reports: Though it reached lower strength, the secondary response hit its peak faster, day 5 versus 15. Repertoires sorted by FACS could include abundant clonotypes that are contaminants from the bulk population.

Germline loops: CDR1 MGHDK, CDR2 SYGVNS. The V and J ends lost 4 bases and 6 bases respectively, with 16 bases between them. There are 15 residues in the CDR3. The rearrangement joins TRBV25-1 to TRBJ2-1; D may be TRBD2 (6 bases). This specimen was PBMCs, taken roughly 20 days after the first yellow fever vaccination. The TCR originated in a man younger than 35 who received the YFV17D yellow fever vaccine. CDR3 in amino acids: CASSVLGGVGNEQFF. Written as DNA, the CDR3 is TGTGCCAGCAGTGTCCTCGGGGGAGTAGGCAATGAGCAGTTCTTC.